The present TCR beta chain was sequenced within a study of siplizumab effects on memory and regulatory T cells. Some clones are missing from TCRdb's copy, which holds only in-frame ones; the method was immunoSEQ multiplex PCR. The sample lists over 100,000 clones; just over 90% were seen once. The CDR3 contains 14 residues. V lost 5 bases to trimming and J lost 9 bases, with 18 bases between them. CDR1 and CDR2 (germline): SGHTA, FQGTGA. This clone was detected once. The chain employs TRBV7-3 and TRBJ2-3; tentatively, D is TRBD2 (6 bases). This receptor was taken from a human donor in good health. The sequenced material came from non-Treg CD4+ T cells sorted from blood. The CDR3 DNA reads TGTGCCAGCAGCCGGGGGACGGTGAAGGGAACGCAGTATTTT. It codes for CASSRGTVKGTQYF.